The 21 T cell receptor beta chains listed next were all sequenced from one sample in a study of blood T cell repertoires in COVID-19 (TCRdb year 2020). The method was the immunoSEQ multiplex PCR assay. TCRdb took this table from immuneACCESS and kept in-frame rearrangements with V and J called. Such tables lack part of the clones; where checked against another copy, unresolved V genes explain under half of the gap, and the rest is unexplained. Counted in this sample were around 140,000 clones; roughly 91% of them appeared once. 18% of the sample is taken by the ten largest. Source material: peripheral blood. Receptors were obtained from a man aged 50 to 60 with active or convalescent COVID-19.

This sequence joins TRBV10-1 and TRBJ2-5; 8 positions agree with TRBD2. This CDR3 spans 14 amino acids. The trim removed 3 bases at V and 2 bases at J, leaving 2 bases unmatched. CDR1 is WNHNN and CDR2 is SYGVQD in the germline V gene (reference sequence). CDR3 nucleotides: TGCGCCAGCAGTGATAGCGGGGATCAAGAGACCCAGTACTTC. Amino acids: CASSDSGDQETQYF.

The rearrangement joins TRBV11-1 to TRBJ1-4, with D tentatively TRBD1 (5 bases). Germline loops: CDR1 SGHAT, CDR2 FQDESV (reference sequence). The CDR3 length is 12 residues. Trimming shortened V by 0 bases and J by 10 bases, and 6 bases separated the two germline ends. The CDR3 coding sequence is TGTGCCAGCAGCTTAGCCCAGGGAAAACTGTTTTTT. Its protein product is CASSLAQGKLFF.

The V and J genes are TRBV12-5 and TRBJ2-1, with D uncertain. Trimming took off 9 bases at V and 2 bases at J, with 14 bases between the two ends. The CDR3 runs to 14 residues. Germline-derived CDR1 and CDR2 are LGHNT and FRNRAP. The CDR3 protein is CASSLSSPYNEQFF. The CDR3 bases are TGTGCTAGCTCCCTCTCCTCCCCCTACAATGAGCAGTTCTTC.

The gene calls are TRBV7-2 and TRBJ2-5; 7 bases agree with TRBD2. Unmatched junction bases numbered 12, after V lost 5 bases and J lost 3 bases. The CDR3 consists of 16 residues. The germline V gene has CDR1 SGHTA and CDR2 FQGNSA. In nucleotides, the CDR3 is TGTGCCAGCAGCGAAAGGAGCGGGGCCCGAAAAGAGACCCAGTACTTC. It codes for CASSERSGARKETQYF. The variable domain in full, completed from reference TRBV7-2 and TRBJ2-5, reads GAGVSQSPSNKVTEKGKDVELRCDPISGHTALYWYRQSLGQGLEFLIYFQGNSAPDKSGLPSDRFSAERTGGSVSTLTIQRTQQEDSAVYLCASSERSGARKETQYFGPGTRLLVL.

The chain uses TRBV7-9 and TRBJ2-3; 9 positions agree with TRBD2. Germline CDR1 is SEHNR and CDR2 is FQNEAQ (reference sequence). The CDR3 length is 16 residues. The V segment lost 3 bases and the J segment 3 bases; nucleotides outside the gene matches: 7. The CDR3 region has the DNA TGTGCCAGCAGCTTTGTAGCGGGAGATGGAACAGATACGCAGTATTTT. This sequence encodes CASSFVAGDGTDTQYF.

The chain links TRBV5-1 to TRBJ2-5, with TRBD2 matching 13 bases. This CDR3 has 17 amino acids. V shed 2 bases and J 4 bases; nucleotides not matched to a gene: 8. CDR1 and CDR2 (germline): SGHRS, YFSETQ. The CDR3: CASSLSGLAGDLETQYF. CDR3 nucleotide sequence: TGCGCCAGCAGCTTATCCGGACTAGCGGGAGATTTAGAGACCCAGTACTTC.

The chain is built from TRBV24-1 and TRBJ2-5, with 7 positions matching TRBD2. V shed 1 base and J 4 bases; nucleotides not matched to a gene: 2. The CDR3 covers 14 residues. Germline V gene data show CDR1 as KGHDR and CDR2 as SFDVKD. The CDR3 DNA reads as TGTGCCACCAGTGATTTTCAGCGGGGAGAGACCCAGTACTTC. Encoded protein: CATSDFQRGETQYF.

This rearrangement joins TRBV7-6 to TRBJ2-7; TRBD2 aligns across 8 bases. CDR1 is SGHVS, CDR2 FNYEAQ, per germline. V gave up 5 bases and J gave up 0 bases; unmatched junction bases: 6. This CDR3 spans 15 amino acids. CDR3 protein: CASSSSGVSSYEQYF. The CDR3 DNA reads as TGTGCCAGCAGCAGTAGCGGGGTTAGCTCCTACGAGCAGTACTTC.

This clone has a handful of counts. The chain employs TRBV4-1 and TRBJ1-4, with TRBD1 identical over 8 bases. Per the germline V gene, CDR1 is MGHRA and CDR2 is YSYEKL. This CDR3 has 15 amino acids. V lost 5 bases, J lost 3 bases, and 5 bases stayed unmatched. The CDR3 is CASSLPGQANEKLFF. The CDR3 bases are TGCGCCAGCAGCTTACCGGGACAGGCTAATGAAAAACTGTTTTTT.

The J gene is TRBJ1-4, the V gene TRBV4-2, with D perhaps matching TRBD1 (5 bases). Germline CDR1 and CDR2: LGHNA and YNFKEQ. CDR3 length equals 18 residues. V shed 1 base and J shed 0 bases, with 15 bases lying between them. CDR3: CASSQVLGGKATNEKLFF. The CDR3 DNA reads as TGTGCCAGCAGCCAAGTCCTGGGGGGGAAGGCAACTAATGAAAAACTGTTTTTT.

The chain joins TRBV28 to TRBJ1-1; D possibly corresponds to TRBD1 (6 bases). Germline V CDR1 and CDR2: MDHEN, SYDVKM. The CDR3 has 13 amino acids. Trimming stripped 3 bases from V and 4 bases from J, with 9 bases between. CDR3 loop: CASSFTGFTEAFF. DNA for the CDR3: TGTGCCAGCAGTTTCACAGGGTTCACTGAAGCTTTCTTT. Supplemented by reference TRBV28 and TRBJ1-1, the full variable domain reads DVKVTQSSRYLVKRTGEKVFLECVQDMDHENMFWYRQDPGLGLRLIYFSYDVKMKEKGDIPEGYSVSREKKERFSLILESASTNQTSMYLCASSFTGFTEAFFGQGTRLTVV.

This chain uses TRBV5-1 with TRBJ2-7, with TRBD2 matching over 9 bases. The CDR3 totals 14 residues. Germline V gives CDR1 SGHRS, CDR2 YFSETQ. The V gene end was trimmed by 2 bases and the J gene end by 5 bases; junction bases not matched to a gene: 5. The CDR3 sequence: CASSFAGGPDEQYF. The CDR3 DNA follows: TGCGCCAGCAGCTTTGCGGGAGGGCCTGACGAGCAGTACTTC.

This chain connects TRBV2 to TRBJ1-1, with TRBD1 matching 8 bases. This CDR3 spans 15 amino acids. Looked up from germline, CDR1 is SNHLY and CDR2 is FYNNEI. V gave up 3 bases and J gave up 5 bases; unmatched junction bases: 8. CDR3 DNA: TGTGCCAGCAGTGATTGGACCACAGGGGGAACTGAAGCTTTCTTT. It is translated as CASSDWTTGGTEAFF.

For the CDR3, the DNA is TGTGCCTGGAGTGTCGGCAGAGGATTCACTGAAGCTTTCTTT. Translating it yields CAWSVGRGFTEAFF. The chain employs TRBV30 and TRBJ1-1; D uncertain. CDR1 and CDR2 (germline): GTSNPN, SVGIG (reference sequence). There are 14 residues in the CDR3. Trimming shortened V by 0 bases and J by 4 bases, and 12 bases separated the two germline ends.

This rearrangement joins TRBV2 to TRBJ2-5; 8 bases match TRBD2. The CDR3 is 14 amino acids. V shed 6 bases and J 5 bases; nucleotides not matched to a gene: 8. Germline CDR1 and CDR2: SNHLY and FYNNEI. Here the CDR3 reads CASRLAGSRETQYF. The CDR3 nucleotides are TGTGCCAGCAGATTAGCGGGAAGTAGGGAGACCCAGTACTTC.

This clone was found once. The V call is TRBV4-1, the J call TRBJ1-1; D unclear. Trimming took off 3 bases at V and 1 base at J, with 9 bases between the two ends. The CDR3 has 14 amino acids. Germline V gene sequence: CDR1 MGHRA, CDR2 YSYEKL. The CDR3 nucleotides are TGCGCCAGCAGCCATAACGTCAGGAACACTGAAGCTTTCTTT. Encoded protein: CASSHNVRNTEAFF.

This chain connects TRBV5-1 to TRBJ1-4; 7 bases are a match to TRBD1. The CDR3 extends over 17 amino acids. V dropped 0 bases and J dropped 6; count of bases not matched to a gene: 11. Germline V CDR1 and CDR2: SGHRS, YFSETQ. Written as DNA, the CDR3 is TGCGCCAGCAGCTTGGGCCCAGGGGGGCGCTCGGATGAAAAACTGTTTTTT. It codes for CASSLGPGGRSDEKLFF.

V is TRBV7-2 and J is TRBJ2-3, with 7 bases matching TRBD1. V gave up 5 bases and J gave up 4 bases; unmatched junction bases: 6. In germline, CDR1 is SGHTA, CDR2 FQGNSA. The CDR3 length is 14 residues. The chain's CDR3 is CASSREGGSDTQYF. The CDR3 coding sequence is TGTGCCAGCAGCCGGGAAGGGGGCTCAGATACGCAGTATTTT.

The chain is built from TRBV6-5 and TRBJ2-3, with D unclear. The CDR3 has 13 amino acids. Germline loops: CDR1 MNHEY, CDR2 SVGAGI. V was clipped by 7 bases and J by 1 base, with 9 bases between them. The CDR3 is CASMVHGTDTQYF. The DNA for the CDR3 is TGTGCCAGCATGGTACACGGCACAGATACGCAGTATTTT.

Remarks on this clone: Its ends do not fully match the called genes, so a read error is possible. The V and J genes are TRBV28 and TRBJ2-7; no clear D. Germline CDR1 reads MDHEN; CDR2 reads SYDVKM. The CDR3 extends over 13 amino acids. This chain's CDR3 is CASSLSVRGVLDF. The CDR3 DNA sequence: TGTGCCAGCAGTTTATCGGTCCGCGGAGTATTGGACTTC.

The chain combines TRBV6-1 with TRBJ1-4, with 7 nucleotides matching TRBD1. CDR3 length: 16 residues. J lost 5 bases, V lost 4 bases, and 10 bases had no gene match. CDR1 is MNHNS and CDR2 is SASEGT in the germline V gene. The DNA of the CDR3 is TGTGCCAGCAGTGGGAAGGGACAGACGAAAAATGAAAAACTGTTTTTT. It specifies CASSGKGQTKNEKLFF.